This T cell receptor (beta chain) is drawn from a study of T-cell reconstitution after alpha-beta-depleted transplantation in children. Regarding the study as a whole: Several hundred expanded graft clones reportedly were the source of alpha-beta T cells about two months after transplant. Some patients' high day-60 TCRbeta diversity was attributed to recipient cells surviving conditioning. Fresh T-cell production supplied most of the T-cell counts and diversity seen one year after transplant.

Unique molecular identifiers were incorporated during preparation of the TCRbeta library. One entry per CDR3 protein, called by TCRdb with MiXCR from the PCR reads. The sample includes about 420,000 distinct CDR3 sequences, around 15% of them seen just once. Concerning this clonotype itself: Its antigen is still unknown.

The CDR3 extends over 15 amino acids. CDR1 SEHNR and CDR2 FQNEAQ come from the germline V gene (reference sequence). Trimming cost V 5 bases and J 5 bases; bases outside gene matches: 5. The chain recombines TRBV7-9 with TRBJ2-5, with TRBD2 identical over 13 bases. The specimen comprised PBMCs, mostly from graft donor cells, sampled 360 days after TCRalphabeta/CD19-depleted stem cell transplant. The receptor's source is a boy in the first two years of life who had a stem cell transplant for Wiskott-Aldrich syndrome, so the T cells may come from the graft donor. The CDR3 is CASSRLAGGGETQYF. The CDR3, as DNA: TGTGCCAGCAGCAGACTAGCGGGAGGTGGGGAGACCCAGTACTTC.